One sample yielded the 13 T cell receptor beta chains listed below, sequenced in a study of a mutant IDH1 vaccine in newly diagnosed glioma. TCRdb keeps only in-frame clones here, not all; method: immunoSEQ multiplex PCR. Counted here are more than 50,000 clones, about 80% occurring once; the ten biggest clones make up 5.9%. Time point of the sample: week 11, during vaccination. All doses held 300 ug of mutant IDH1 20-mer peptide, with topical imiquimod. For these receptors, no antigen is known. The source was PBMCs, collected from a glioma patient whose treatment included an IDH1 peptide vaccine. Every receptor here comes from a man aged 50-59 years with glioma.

DNA of the CDR3: TGTGCCAGCAGCCCCAGGGGCCAGTTTGGAAACACCATATATTTT. Translation: CASSPRGQFGNTIYF. This sequence joins TRBV7-9 and TRBJ1-3, with TRBD1 as a possible D gene (6 bases). The CDR3 runs to 15 residues. Trimming removed 5 bases from V and 3 bases from J, with 14 bases in between. The germline V gene has CDR1 SEHNR and CDR2 FQNEAQ (reference sequence).

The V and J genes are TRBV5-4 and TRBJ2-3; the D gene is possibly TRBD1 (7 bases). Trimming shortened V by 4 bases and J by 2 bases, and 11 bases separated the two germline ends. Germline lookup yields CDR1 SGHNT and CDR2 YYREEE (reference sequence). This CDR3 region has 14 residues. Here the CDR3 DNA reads TGTGCCAGCAGCGCGGGACAGACCACAGATACGCAGTATTTT. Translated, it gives CASSAGQTTDTQYF. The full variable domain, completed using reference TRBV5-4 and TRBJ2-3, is ETGVTQSPTHLIKTRGQQVTLRCSSQSGHNTVSWYQQALGQGPQFIFQYYREEENGRGNFPPRFSGLQFPNYSSELNVNALELDDSALYLCASSAGQTTDTQYFGPGTRLTVL.

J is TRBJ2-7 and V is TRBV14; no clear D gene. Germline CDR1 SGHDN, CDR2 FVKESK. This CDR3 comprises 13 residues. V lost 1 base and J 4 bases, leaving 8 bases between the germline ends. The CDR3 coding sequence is TGTGCCAGCAGCCAAGGTGCCTATTACGAGCAGTACTTC. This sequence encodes CASSQGAYYEQYF.

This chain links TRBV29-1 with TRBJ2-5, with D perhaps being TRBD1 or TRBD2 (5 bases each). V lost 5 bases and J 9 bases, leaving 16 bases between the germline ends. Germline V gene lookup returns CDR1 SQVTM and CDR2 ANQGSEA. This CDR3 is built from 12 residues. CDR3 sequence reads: CSVRDGGGPQYF. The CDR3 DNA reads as TGCAGCGTTAGGGACGGCGGCGGGCCCCAGTACTTC.

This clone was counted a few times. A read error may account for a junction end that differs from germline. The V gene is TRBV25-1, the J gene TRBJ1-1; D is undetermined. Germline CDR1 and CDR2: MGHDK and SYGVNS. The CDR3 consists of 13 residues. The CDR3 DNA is TGTGCCAACAGTGAAGCGGGCCCGGTAGGAGCTTTCTTT. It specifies CANSEAGPVGAFF.

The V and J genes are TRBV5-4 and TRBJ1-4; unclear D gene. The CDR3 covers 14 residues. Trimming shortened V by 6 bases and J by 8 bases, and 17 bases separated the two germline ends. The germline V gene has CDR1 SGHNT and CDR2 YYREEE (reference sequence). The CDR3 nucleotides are TGTGCCAGCAAATCGTGGGCTACTGAAGAAAAACTGTTTTTT. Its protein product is CASKSWATEEKLFF. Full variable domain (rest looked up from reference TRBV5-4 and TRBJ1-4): ETGVTQSPTHLIKTRGQQVTLRCSSQSGHNTVSWYQQALGQGPQFIFQYYREEENGRGNFPPRFSGLQFPNYSSELNVNALELDDSALYLCASKSWATEEKLFFGSGTQLSVL.

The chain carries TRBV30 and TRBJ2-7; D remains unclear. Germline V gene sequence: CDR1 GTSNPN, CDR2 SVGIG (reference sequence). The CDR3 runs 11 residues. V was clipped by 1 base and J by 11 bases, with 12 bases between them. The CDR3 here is CAWSGRFQKYF. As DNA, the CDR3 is TGTGCCTGGAGTGGGCGGTTTCAAAAGTACTTC.

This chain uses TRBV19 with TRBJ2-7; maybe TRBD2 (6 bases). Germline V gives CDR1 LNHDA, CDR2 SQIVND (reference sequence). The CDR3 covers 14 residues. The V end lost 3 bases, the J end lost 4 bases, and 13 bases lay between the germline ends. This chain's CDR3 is CASSIPGLGYEQYF. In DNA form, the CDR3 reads TGTGCCAGTAGTATTCCGGGACTCGGGTACGAGCAGTACTTC.

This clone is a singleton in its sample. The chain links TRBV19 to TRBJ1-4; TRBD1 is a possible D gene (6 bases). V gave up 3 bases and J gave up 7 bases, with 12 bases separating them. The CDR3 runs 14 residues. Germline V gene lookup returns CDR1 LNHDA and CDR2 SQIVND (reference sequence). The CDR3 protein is CASSMGAGAEKLFF. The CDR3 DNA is TGTGCCAGTAGTATGGGCGCGGGGGCTGAAAAACTGTTTTTT.

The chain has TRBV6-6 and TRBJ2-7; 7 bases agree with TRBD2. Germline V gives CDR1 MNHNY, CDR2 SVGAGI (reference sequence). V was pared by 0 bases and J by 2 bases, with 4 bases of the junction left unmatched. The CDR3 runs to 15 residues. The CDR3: CASSYSSGTTYEQYF. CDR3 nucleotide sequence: TGTGCCAGCAGTTACTCCAGCGGGACCACCTACGAGCAGTACTTC.

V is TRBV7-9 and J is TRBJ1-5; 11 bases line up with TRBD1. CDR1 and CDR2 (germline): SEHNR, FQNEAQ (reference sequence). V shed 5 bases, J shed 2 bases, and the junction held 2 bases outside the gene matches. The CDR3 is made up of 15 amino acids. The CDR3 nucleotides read TGTGCCAGCAGCGAGGGACAGGGGGGCAATCAGCCCCAGCATTTT. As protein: CASSEGQGGNQPQHF.

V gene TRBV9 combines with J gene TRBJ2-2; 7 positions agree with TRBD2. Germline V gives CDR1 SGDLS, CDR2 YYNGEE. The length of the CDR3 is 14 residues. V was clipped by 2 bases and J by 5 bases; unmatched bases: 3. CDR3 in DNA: TGTGCCAGCAGCGTTGGGGGGGAAACCGGGGAGCTGTTTTTT. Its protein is CASSVGGETGELFF.

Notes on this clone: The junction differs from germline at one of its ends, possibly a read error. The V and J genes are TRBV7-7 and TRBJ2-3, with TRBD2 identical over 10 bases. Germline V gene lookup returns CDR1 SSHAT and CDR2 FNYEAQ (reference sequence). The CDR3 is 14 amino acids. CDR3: CASSGGEITDTQYF. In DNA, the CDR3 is TGTGCTAGCAGCGGGGGGGAGATCACAGATACGCAGTATTTT.